This T cell receptor beta chain was observed in a study of blood T cells in healthy people across ages (dated by TCRdb to about 2015). Regarding the complete study: In model experiments, roughly one uniquely barcoded TCR beta cDNA molecule per two T cells was captured by template switching. The study measured age-related changes in TCR beta repertoire diversity using deep sequencing normalized with unique cDNA molecular identifiers. The donors were split into four age groups: young (average about 15 years), middle-aged (about 40), aged (approximately 60) and long-lived (roughly 86). For two donors (one aged 18 to 29 and one aged 80 or older), the study analyzed two additional independent replicas of 1 million unique cDNA reads from the same blood draw.

Library preparation used 5' RACE. The instrument was an Illumina HiSeq 2500. A second PCR of roughly 6 to 11 cycles was run with a J-beta primer mix and a sample-barcoded 5' primer. A template-switch 5' adaptor carrying 12 random nucleotides introduced a unique molecular identifier onto each TCR beta cDNA molecule. Each sample yielded at least 3 million CDR3-containing paired-end reads. First-strand cDNA was synthesized from all RNA with the Mint cDNA synthesis kit, primed by a TRBC-specific oligonucleotide. After uracil-DNA glycosylase treatment, a first 18-cycle PCR used universal primers M1SS and BC2_uni_R on all cDNA. The paper's data handling went like this. For normalization, 1 million high-quality reads were randomly selected from each sample, with every read carrying a distinct molecular identifier. Reads with shared molecular identifiers were discarded instead of being binned into consensus sequences. MiTCR, with a Q25 quality threshold and the strictest error-elimination algorithm, was used for CDR3 identification, clonotype clustering and error correction. A nonparametric unseen species model with Euler transformation was used to estimate lower-bound total TCR beta diversity. TCRdb's own reprocessing of the public reads used fastp at Q25 and MiXCR and kept productive beta chains. Entries are consolidated by CDR3 protein sequence, retaining the most common genes and DNA. TCRdb, rather than the study authors, made the V and J calls. For this sample there are some 1,000,000 distinct CDR3 sequences; around 25% appear just once. About 0.8% of the sample lies in the top ten.

The donors were 40 or so Caucasian individuals from Russia, aged roughly 6 to 100 years, who were systemically healthy. Each donor gave approximately 9.3 milliliters of peripheral blood, collected into EDTA-treated Vacutainer tubes. Ficoll-Paque density-gradient centrifugation was used to isolate PBMCs, with at least 7 million obtained per sample. Total RNA, at least 5 micrograms per sample, was extracted from PBMCs with Trizol reagent. Naive CD45RAhigh/CD27high T cell percentages were measured by flow cytometry on a PBMC aliquot from every donor. The study at large found these results: Estimates of total diversity from one million sequenced T cells were regarded as lower bounds and underestimates. Because donor CMV infection status was unknown, age-related changes in expanded clonotypes were potentially confounded. Observed TCR beta diversity per million T cells fell roughly linearly with age, and a significant reduction was already apparent by age about 36. Because profiling used bulk unsorted PBMCs, naive and antigen-experienced compartments could not be compared conclusively. Compared with the aged group, more naive CD4+ T cells, fewer expanded clones and increased TCR diversity were shown by the long-lived group, suggesting age selection. A strong correlation was found between observed TCR beta diversity and the percentage of naive T cells measured by flow cytometry.

From the cysteine up to the phenylalanine, the CDR3 has a length of 13 residues. The sequence is cut down to CDR3 DNA, 39 bases in frame from base 1. The germline V gene yields SGHTA for CDR1 and FQGTGA for CDR2. The V end loses 5 bases and the J end loses 3 bases, and a stretch of 10 bases separates them. As to this clonotype: This clone's antigen is unknown. Base qualities are not recorded, but no much larger clone differs from it by a single base.

This same sample was also taken into another study, of T cells of mothers and their children. The other study reports the following: Nine systemically healthy Caucasian individuals, comprising three mothers and their six children, were included as donors. cDNA synthesis used all of the extracted RNA, with approximately 1.4 ug of RNA in each 15 ul reaction. Sample barcodes and 2-4 random nucleotides were added via the M1S primer in the second PCR. More than 9 million TCR beta CDR3 reads were obtained from each mother, and some 3.3 million reads were obtained from each child. Thymic selection shapes the output of TCR recombination in a similar way in related and unrelated pairs, and inherited differences have a minor effect. Related mother-child pairs always showed normalized repertoire overlap that was slightly higher than in unrelated mother-child pairs, though the difference was never significant. Persistent microchimeric T cell clones were not detected, at a sensitivity of about 100 clones per million clonotypes. To look for features that set related mother-child pairs apart from unrelated individuals, the researchers ran deep NGS to compare the TCR beta repertoires of mothers and children. The mean age was roughly 36 +/- 4 years for the mothers and approximately 11 +/- 4 years for the children. Libraries were sequenced on Illumina HiSeq 2000 with 100+100 nt paired-end reads after adapter ligation with NEBNext reagents. To prevent cross-contamination, the mother and child libraries were prepared one month apart and sequenced in separate runs. Each donor had between about 450,000 and 2,300,000 distinct TCR beta clonotypes identified. Naive TCR beta clonotypes were estimated from low-frequency clonotypes matched to each donor's FACS-determined naive share, without sorting.

The sample taken for sequencing was blood. The TCR sequence derives from a girl under 10 years old in good health. In this chain, TRBV7-3 is recombined with TRBJ2-5; confidence is insufficient to name the D gene. The bases are TGTGCCAGCAGCCGAGGCCAAGAAGAGACCCAGTACTTC. This codes for CASSRGQEETQYF.